The source of this T cell receptor (beta chain) is a study of cytomegalovirus exposure and HLA in healthy donors. Amplification used 60 Vbeta primers and 13 Jbeta primers. Here immunoSEQ multiplex PCR was the method, and the copy in TCRdb shows in-frame clones only, minus some. The table has about 120,000 clones, about 83% seen once. Germline assignment: CDR1 MNHNY and CDR2 SVGAGI (reference sequence). V lost 0 bases, J lost 2 bases, and 2 bases stayed unmatched. The CDR3 runs to 15 residues. Material for sequencing was PBMCs. The chain carries TRBV6-6 and TRBJ2-5; 8 positions agree with TRBD1. This clonotype originated in a female donor in good health and CMV-seronegative. This CDR3 reads CASSYSQGAQETQYF. In nucleotides, the CDR3 is TGTGCCAGCAGTTACTCGCAGGGGGCACAAGAGACCCAGTACTTC.